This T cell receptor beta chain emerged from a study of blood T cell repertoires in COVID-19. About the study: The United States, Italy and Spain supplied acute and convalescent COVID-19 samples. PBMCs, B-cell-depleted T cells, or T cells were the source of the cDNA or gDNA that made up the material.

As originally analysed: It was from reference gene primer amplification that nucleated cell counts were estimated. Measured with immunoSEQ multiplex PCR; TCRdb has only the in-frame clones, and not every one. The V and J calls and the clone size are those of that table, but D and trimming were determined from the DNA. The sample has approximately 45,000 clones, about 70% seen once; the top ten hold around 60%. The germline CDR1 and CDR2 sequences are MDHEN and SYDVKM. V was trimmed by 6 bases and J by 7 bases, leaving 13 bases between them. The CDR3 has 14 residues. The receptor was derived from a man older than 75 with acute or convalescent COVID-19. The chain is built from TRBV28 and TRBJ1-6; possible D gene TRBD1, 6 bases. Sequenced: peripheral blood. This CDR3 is CASSPSTGNSPLHF. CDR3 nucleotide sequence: TGTGCCAGCAGCCCGTCGACAGGAAATTCACCCCTCCACTTT.